The T cell receptor (beta chain) under discussion was sequenced for a study of PD-L1 blockade in urothelial cancer (dated by TCRdb to the late 2010s). In the study overall: All patients started therapy in the mid-2010s and received atezolizumab 1,200 mg intravenously every 3 weeks. Blood samples gave a median of approximately 150,000 T cells and some 83,000 unique TCRs, with a median clonality of around 0.08. An exploratory multi-omic analysis was conducted of the somatic, immune and clinical correlates of response to PD-L1 blockade with atezolizumab in urothelial cancer. Durable clinical benefit meant progression-free survival longer than 6 months, and TCR features were also tested against progression-free and overall survival. Pretreatment tumor samples and matched peripheral blood, collected serially before and after atezolizumab treatment, underwent TCR sequencing. In the same patients, pretreatment tumors underwent whole exome sequencing and RNA sequencing in addition to TCR sequencing. Some 30 patients had pretreatment blood TCR-seq, roughly 24 had at least one posttreatment blood collection, and roughly 24 had tumor TCR-seq. Durable clinical benefit was achieved by nine patients and was not achieved by 20 patients. About nine tenths of the roughly 29 patients were males with bladder-origin urothelial cancer, and about 65% of the roughly 30 reported a prior smoking history. Patients had an ECOG performance status of 0 or 1 and had received between 0 and 3 prior chemotherapy regimens. Blood samples were analyzed at 3 weeks after treatment start (second dose) and at 6 weeks after treatment start. What the study reported, not specific to this receptor: Because of the small sample size (n ≈ 29) and the many exploratory analyses performed, the results are intended to be regarded as hypothesis-generating. Greater expansion of tumor-associated TCR clones in peripheral blood 3 weeks after the start of treatment was observed in patients with durable benefit (n ≈ 22, p = 0.022). A pretreatment peripheral blood TCR clonality below the median was linked to improved progression-free and overall survival.

The germline V end is reduced by 0 bases and the J end by 0 bases; junction bases left unmatched: 8. The germline V gene provides CDR1 MGHRA and CDR2 YSYEKL. Taken from cysteine to phenylalanine, the CDR3 has 18 residues. Only CDR3 DNA is held: 54 bases, read in frame from base 1. Per the publication, the time point label means: peripheral blood 6 weeks after treatment start. The cohort included 25 to 30 patients with locally advanced or metastatic urothelial carcinoma who were treated at Memorial Sloan Kettering on a trial protocol. Peripheral blood mononuclear cells were collected from each patient pretreatment and during treatment, giving between 1 and 8 total time points per patient. The Qiagen DNeasy Blood extraction kit was used to purify genomic DNA from total PBMCs and from tumor samples. PBMCs were collected pretreatment and during treatment, and were isolated and stored as previously described.

As for this clone: Its antigen is still unknown. It has no much larger one-base neighbor in the sample; base qualities were not kept.

To estimate absolute template abundance from read counts, synthetic TCR analog templates were spiked into each PCR. TCRbeta CDR3 regions were amplified from genomic DNA with bias-controlled V and J gene primers using the immunoSEQ assay. Sequencing of rearranged TCRbeta segments was performed at approximately 20X coverage. Under the source paper's analysis protocol: Sequencing errors were corrected by clustering and CDR3s were annotated against IMGT to assign V, D and J genes. Only productive TCRbeta rearrangements were used in downstream analyses, excluding out-of-frame or stop-codon sequences. Clonality was calculated as one minus the Shannon entropy normalized by the log of the number of unique productive sequences. Fisher's exact test with Benjamini-Hochberg correction, using a cutoff of adjusted p below 0.01, was how clones that differed between time points or between blood and tumor were identified. TCRdb provides this immuneACCESS table in a form limited to in-frame rearrangements. Some clones are lacking; in checked studies, under half of them reflect an unresolved V gene, and why the rest are absent is not known. V and J calls and clone size follow that table, whereas D and trimming were derived from the DNA. The sample table shows about 38,000 clones, and approximately 86% are seen once. Roughly a quarter of the sample rests with the top ten.

The input for sequencing was PBMCs, taken around atezolizumab (anti-PD-L1) treatment. This sequence was found in a man in his sixties with urothelial cancer. Recombination connected TRBV4-1 to TRBJ2-1, with 7 junctional bases fitting TRBD2. The CDR3 in this case is CASSQERVGGSSYNEQFF. The nucleotides are TGCGCCAGCAGCCAAGAAAGGGTCGGGGGGTCCTCCTACAATGAGCAGTTCTTC.